This T cell receptor beta chain was found in a study of shared clonotypes between healthy human individuals. Profiling relied on immunoSEQ multiplex PCR, and the TCRdb table lists in-frame clones only, not all of them. This sample has 1,400,000 or so clones, with roughly 98.5% found just once. The TCR was taken from a young man in good health. Sequenced material: naive CD4+ T cells sorted from blood. As for subset: CD45RA+ positively selected.

CDR3 DNA sequence: TGTGCCAGCAGCGTAGGACCTTCGGGGAACTATGGCTACACCTTC. This sequence encodes CASSVGPSGNYGYTF. J is TRBJ1-2 and V is TRBV9, with D unresolved. V was shortened by 0 bases and J by 2 bases, with 11 bases between the two germline ends. The germline V gene encodes CDR1 SGDLS and CDR2 YYNGEE. This CDR3 region has 15 residues.